Following are 27 T cell receptor beta chains from one sample sequenced in a study of T cells in Graves' hyperthyroidism and ophthalmopathy. RNA transcripts served as the template for amplifying TCR beta CDR3 regions. First-round RT-PCR targeting the TCR CDR3 was performed with the HTBI primer set. TCRdb recomputed calls from the multiplex PCR reads with MiXCR, one row per CDR3 protein. Among 600,000 to 650,000 distinct CDR3 sequences listed, less than 25% were seen once. Sequencing used blood. Receptors were obtained from a man between 25 and 39 years old with Graves' ophthalmopathy.

This clonotype turned up a few times. This chain links TRBV20-1 with TRBJ2-1, with 7 bases fitting TRBD2. V lost 0 bases, J lost 7 bases, and 6 bases stayed unmatched. The CDR3 spans 14 residues. Germline V CDR1 and CDR2: DFQATT, SNEGSKA (reference sequence). Here the CDR3 DNA reads TGCAGTGCTAGAGATCGGGCTAGCGGTAATGAGCAGTTCTTC. Translating gives CSARDRASGNEQFF.

This clonotype was picked up a small number of times. Here the CDR3 reads CASSLVEGYEQFF. The CDR3 DNA is TGTGCCAGCAGTCTAGTAGAAGGCTATGAGCAGTTCTTC. The chain recombines TRBV12-3 or TRBV12-4 with TRBJ2-1; no clear D. Between the trimmed V and J ends, which lost 5 bases and 8 bases, there was a span of 13 bases. There are 13 residues in the CDR3.

This rearrangement joins TRBV14 to TRBJ1-6; the match to TRBD1 covers 7 bases. Germline assignment: CDR1 SGHDN and CDR2 FVKESK. The CDR3 is 15 residues long. The trim removed 4 bases at V and 7 bases at J, leaving 7 bases unmatched. CDR3 coding DNA: TGTGCCAGCAGCCCTAGACAGGGTGGGAATTCACCCCTCCACTTT. Amino acid sequence: CASSPRQGGNSPLHF.

There are a few counts of this clonotype. This chain uses TRBV20-1 with TRBJ2-5; 12 positions agree with TRBD1. With V trimmed by 5 bases and J by 5 bases, 9 bases remained unmatched. This CDR3 is built from 15 residues. Germline CDR1 and CDR2: DFQATT and SNEGSKA (reference sequence). In DNA form, the CDR3 reads TGCAGTGCTGCCCCCGGGACAGGGGGCAAGGAGACCCAGTACTTC. Translated: CSAAPGTGGKETQYF.

This clonotype was observed a few times. The chain is built from TRBV5-6 and TRBJ2-7; 8 bases match TRBD2. CDR1 and CDR2 (germline): SGHDT, YYEEEE. The trim removed 4 bases at V and 3 bases at J, leaving 12 bases unmatched. This CDR3 spans 16 amino acids. This CDR3 is CASSDYGGGGYYEQYF. CDR3 DNA sequence: TGTGCCAGCAGCGATTACGGGGGGGGCGGCTACTACGAGCAGTACTTC. The complete variable domain, with remaining parts taken from reference TRBV5-6 and TRBJ2-7, reads DAGVTQSPTHLIKTRGQQVTLRCSPKSGHDTVSWYQQALGQGPQFIFQYYEEEERQRGNFPDRFSGHQFPNYSSELNVNALLLGDSALYLCASSDYGGGGYYEQYFGPGTRLTVT.

In its sample, this clonotype was seen many times. This sequence joins TRBV28 and TRBJ2-1; D is possibly TRBD1 (5 bases). The CDR3 has 13 residues. The V end lost 4 bases, the J end lost 14 bases, and 18 bases lay between the germline ends. Germline CDR1 MDHEN, CDR2 SYDVKM. The CDR3 DNA reads as TGTGCCAGCAGTTGGAGCGCACAGGAAAGAAAGTTCTTC. Its translation: CASSWSAQERKFF.

V is TRBV18 and J is TRBJ2-3; no definite D call. The V gene's germline CDR1 is KGHSH and CDR2 LQKENI. With 3 bases removed from V and 6 bases from J, the gap between germline ends came to 10 bases. The CDR3 is 13 amino acids. The DNA of the CDR3 is TGTGCCAGCTCACCCCCAGAGACCGATACGCAGTATTTT. This translates into CASSPPETDTQYF.

This clonotype was counted ten times or more. The chain carries TRBV5-1 and TRBJ2-2; D possibly uses TRBD1 or TRBD2 (5 bases each). With 4 bases removed from V and 0 bases from J, the gap between germline ends came to 10 bases. The CDR3 has 15 residues. Germline CDR1 is SGHRS and CDR2 is YFSETQ. For the CDR3, the DNA is TGCGCCAGCAGCCCGGGACGGACGAACACCGGGGAGCTGTTTTTT. Protein: CASSPGRTNTGELFF. Combining the CDR3 with reference TRBV5-1 and TRBJ2-2 gives the whole variable domain KAGVTQTPRYLIKTRGQQVTLSCSPISGHRSVSWYQQTPGQGLQFLFEYFSETQRNKGNFPGRFSGRQFSNSRSEMNVSTLELGDSALYLCASSPGRTNTGELFFGEGSRLTVL.

This clonotype was counted many times. The chain combines TRBV20-1 with TRBJ2-7; D is possibly TRBD2 (5 bases). The germline gives CDR1 DFQATT, CDR2 SNEGSKA (reference sequence). Trimming removed 5 bases at V and 4 bases at J, with 18 bases between. This CDR3 region has 14 residues. This CDR3 is CSALPAGREYEQYF. Written as DNA, the CDR3 is TGCAGTGCTCTCCCGGCGGGTAGAGAATACGAGCAGTACTTC.

At least ten counts were recorded for this clonotype. The chain uses TRBV7-2 and TRBJ2-7, with 8 bases aligning to TRBD1. This CDR3 has 15 amino acids. Germline V CDR1 and CDR2: SGHTA, FQGNSA. V trimming: 6 bases; J trimming: 0 bases; junction bases outside the gene matches: 7. This chain's CDR3 is CASSLGQGSSYEQYF. The CDR3 nucleotides read TGTGCCAGCAGTCTAGGACAGGGAAGCTCCTACGAGCAGTACTTC.

V gene TRBV7-8 combines with J gene TRBJ2-1; D is undetermined. The CDR3 sequence is 17 residues long. Germline loops: CDR1 SGHVS, CDR2 FQNEAQ. Between the trimmed V and J ends, which lost 1 base and 5 bases, there was a span of 18 bases. CDR3 nucleotide sequence: TGTGCCAGCAGCTTAGGCAGCCGAATGGTCGTGAACAATGAGCAGTTCTTC. Its translation is CASSLGSRMVVNNEQFF.

Many counts were recorded for this clonotype. This chain uses TRBV28 with TRBJ2-7; 9 bases align to TRBD2. CDR1 is MDHEN, CDR2 SYDVKM, per germline. V lost 8 bases and J lost 2; bases outside the gene matches: 13. The CDR3 contains 16 residues. CDR3 amino acids: CASRIFSGSGTYEQYF. CDR3 sequence (DNA): TGTGCCAGCCGGATCTTTAGCGGGAGTGGGACCTACGAGCAGTACTTC.

In regard to this clonotype: This clone may be a read error of a much larger clone one base away. This rearrangement joins TRBV11-2 to TRBJ2-7; tentative D call: TRBD2 (5 bases). The CDR3 is 14 amino acids. With 4 bases removed from V and 6 bases from J, the gap between germline ends came to 16 bases. From germline, CDR1 is SGHAT and CDR2 FQNNGV. The CDR3 DNA follows: TGTGCCAGCAGCTCAAACAAGCGGCTGTTCGAGCAGTACTTC. Translation gives CASSSNKRLFEQYF.

This clonotype turned up a few times. This chain links TRBV6-1 with TRBJ2-7, with 10 bases that match TRBD1. Germline CDR1 is MNHNS and CDR2 is SASEGT. V was pared by 6 bases and J by 7 bases, with 9 bases of the junction left unmatched. The CDR3 length is 14 residues. CDR3 region: CASSQTGGAEEQYF. CDR3 sequence (DNA): TGTGCCAGCAGCCAGACAGGGGGCGCGGAGGAGCAGTACTTC.

This chain uses TRBV24-1 with TRBJ1-5, with D possibly matching TRBD1 (6 bases). Germline V gene lookup returns CDR1 KGHDR and CDR2 SFDVKD. The CDR3 runs to 14 residues. V was clipped by 2 bases and J by 7 bases, with 11 bases between them. CDR3 loop: CATSDSTGPQPQHF. CDR3 DNA sequence: TGTGCCACCAGTGATTCGACAGGTCCCCAGCCCCAGCATTTT.

The gene calls are TRBV27 and TRBJ1-2; 8 bases map to TRBD1. Trimming removed 6 bases from V and 4 bases from J; junction bases left unmatched: 10. Per the germline V gene, CDR1 is MNHEY and CDR2 is SMNVEV (reference sequence). CDR3 length: 15 amino acids. The CDR3 spells CASRARGQEVYGYTF. In DNA, the CDR3 is TGTGCCAGCAGGGCCAGGGGACAGGAGGTCTATGGCTACACCTTC.

About this clonotype: A junction end diverges from the germline sequence, so it may reflect a read error. The V and J genes are TRBV27 and TRBJ2-1; TRBD2 agrees at 8 bases. Germline V gene data show CDR1 as MNHEY and CDR2 as SMNVEV (reference sequence). This CDR3 is built from 16 residues. CDR3 nucleotides: TGTGCCAGCAGATCCGGGGGGGGGAGCTCCTACAGTGAGCAGTTCTTC. Translating gives CASRSGGGSSYSEQFF.

J is TRBJ2-7 and V is TRBV11-2; 10 bases agree with TRBD2. Trimming at V came to 0 bases and at J to 5 bases, leaving 10 bases not matched to a gene. In germline, CDR1 is SGHAT, CDR2 FQNNGV. The CDR3 runs to 17 residues. The CDR3 bases are TGTGCCAGCAGCTTAGATTTTAGTGTTAGCGGGAGGCACGAGCAGTACTTC. Amino acids: CASSLDFSVSGRHEQYF. The variable domain in full, with the rest retrieved from reference TRBV11-2 and TRBJ2-7, is EAGVAQSPRYKIIEKRQSVAFWCNPISGHATLYWYQQILGQGPKLLIQFQNNGVVDDSQLPKDRFSAERLKGVDSTLKIQPAKLEDSAVYLCASSLDFSVSGRHEQYFGPGTRLTVT.

In this sample, this clonotype turned up many times. The chain combines TRBV5-1 with TRBJ2-3; TRBD1 is a possible D gene (5 bases). The V end lost 4 bases, the J end lost 2 bases, and 14 bases lay between the germline ends. Germline V gene lookup returns CDR1 SGHRS and CDR2 YFSETQ. The CDR3 runs 15 residues. This CDR3 reads CASSGHAASTDTQYF. As DNA, the CDR3 is TGCGCCAGCAGCGGACACGCAGCCTCCACAGATACGCAGTATTTT.

This clonotype was seen repeatedly, ten times or more. The rearrangement joins TRBV20-1 to TRBJ2-1, with D tentatively TRBD2 (7 bases). The length of the CDR3 is 14 residues. Germline assignment: CDR1 DFQATT and CDR2 SNEGSKA (reference sequence). V lost 0 bases to trimming and J lost 9 bases, with 15 bases between them. CDR3 loop: CSARDYGRGTEQFF. CDR3 DNA sequence: TGCAGTGCTAGAGATTATGGGAGGGGGACTGAGCAGTTCTTC.

The table lists this clonotype with many counts. V gene TRBV5-1 combines with J gene TRBJ2-7, with 8 bases fitting TRBD1. Trimming took 2 bases from V and 2 from J; bases not matched to a gene: 6. CDR3 size: 15 residues. Germline V lookup: CDR1 SGHRS, CDR2 YFSETQ. The CDR3 sequence: CASSFWTGSAYEQYF. Written as DNA, the CDR3 is TGCGCCAGCAGCTTCTGGACAGGGAGCGCCTACGAGCAGTACTTC.

This clonotype was found many times. The V and J genes are TRBV6-2 or TRBV6-3 and TRBJ1-2; D gene ambiguous. Looked up from germline, CDR1 is MNHEY and CDR2 is SVGEGT. Trimming took 4 bases from V and 4 from J, leaving 7 bases between them. The CDR3 has 12 amino acids. The CDR3 loop reads CASSLNGYGYTF. DNA of the CDR3: TGTGCCAGCAGTTTAAACGGCTATGGCTACACCTTC.

This clonotype has a handful of counts. This CDR3 is CASSLEGLVNNEQFF. CDR3 bases: TGTGCCAGCAGCTTAGAGGGGTTAGTAAACAATGAGCAGTTCTTC. V usage is TRBV11-2 and J usage is TRBJ2-1; D is uncertain. CDR1 and CDR2 (germline): SGHAT, FQNNGV. The V gene lost 0 bases and the J gene lost 5 bases, with 11 bases spanning the gap. The CDR3 runs to 15 residues.

In this sample, this clonotype turned up a few times. J is TRBJ2-5 and V is TRBV11-2, with a possible D match to TRBD1 (5 bases). Trimming pared 6 bases from V and 0 bases from J, leaving 11 bases between. The CDR3 is 14 amino acids. Germline V lookup: CDR1 SGHAT, CDR2 FQNNGV. Here the CDR3 reads CASSERGYQETQYF. The CDR3 nucleotides read TGTGCCAGCAGTGAAAGGGGATACCAAGAGACCCAGTACTTC.

The gene calls are TRBV2 and TRBJ2-7; TRBD2 might be the D (5 bases). The CDR3 has 18 amino acids. V was trimmed by 6 bases and J by 0 bases, leaving 24 bases between them. Per the germline V gene, CDR1 is SNHLY and CDR2 is FYNNEI. The CDR3 loop reads CASRYNRVKVGSSYEQYF. The CDR3 region has the DNA TGTGCCAGCAGATATAACAGAGTAAAGGTGGGGAGCTCCTACGAGCAGTACTTC.

This clonotype occurred a few times. Here the CDR3 DNA reads TGCGCCAGCAGCCAAGACAGGGCGGCGACTTTCTTT. Translation gives CASSQDRAATFF. V and J are TRBV4-1 and TRBJ1-1; a possible D gene is TRBD1 (5 bases). The V gene lost 0 bases and the J gene lost 12 bases, with 11 bases spanning the gap. Germline CDR1 and CDR2: MGHRA and YSYEKL. The CDR3 extends over 12 amino acids.

This clonotype was seen only a few times. This chain connects TRBV13 to TRBJ2-3; 13 bases line up with TRBD2. The J segment lost 8 bases and the V segment lost 3 bases, leaving 8 bases of the junction unmatched. The length of the CDR3 is 16 residues. Germline assignment: CDR1 PRHDT and CDR2 FYEKMQ (reference sequence). CDR3 DNA sequence: TGTGCCAGCAGCTTTACTAGCGGGAGGGCCCTCGGTACGCAGTATTTT. Its translation: CASSFTSGRALGTQYF. Supplemented by reference TRBV13 and TRBJ2-3, the full variable domain reads AAGVIQSPRHLIKEKRETATLKCYPIPRHDTVYWYQQGPGQDPQFLISFYEKMQSDKGSIPDRFSAQQFSDYHSELNMSSLELGDSALYFCASSFTSGRALGTQYFGPGTRLTVL.